The clone carrying this TCR beta chain has more than one count but fewer than ten. No antigen is known for it. cDNA prepared by RNA extraction and subsequent reverse transcription served as the template for sequencing. The table came from immunoSEQ multiplex PCR; TCRdb's copy has only in-frame clones and leaves some out. The table includes around 65,000 clones, approximately 43% detected once. This sample is part of a study of CD8+ T cells in alopecia areata. Regarding the study as a whole: Especially in alopecia totalis/universalis, lesional scalp showed greater clonality than normal scalp did. Possibly because of HLA-related factors, TCR sharing was less clear across patients than in mice.

The ends were cut back, 4 bases at V and 5 bases at J, with 14 bases in the middle. The CDR3 is made up of 14 amino acids. Looked up from germline, CDR1 is SQVTM and CDR2 is ANQGSEA. This receptor was taken from a human donor with alopecia areata. This chain joins TRBV29-1 and TRBJ2-2; D possibly corresponds to TRBD2 (6 bases). The sample consisted of CD8+ T cells sorted from blood, taken at week 0. The CDR3 loop reads CSVARDWGTGELFF. The CDR3 DNA is TGCAGCGTTGCTCGGGACTGGGGAACCGGGGAGCTGTTTTTT.